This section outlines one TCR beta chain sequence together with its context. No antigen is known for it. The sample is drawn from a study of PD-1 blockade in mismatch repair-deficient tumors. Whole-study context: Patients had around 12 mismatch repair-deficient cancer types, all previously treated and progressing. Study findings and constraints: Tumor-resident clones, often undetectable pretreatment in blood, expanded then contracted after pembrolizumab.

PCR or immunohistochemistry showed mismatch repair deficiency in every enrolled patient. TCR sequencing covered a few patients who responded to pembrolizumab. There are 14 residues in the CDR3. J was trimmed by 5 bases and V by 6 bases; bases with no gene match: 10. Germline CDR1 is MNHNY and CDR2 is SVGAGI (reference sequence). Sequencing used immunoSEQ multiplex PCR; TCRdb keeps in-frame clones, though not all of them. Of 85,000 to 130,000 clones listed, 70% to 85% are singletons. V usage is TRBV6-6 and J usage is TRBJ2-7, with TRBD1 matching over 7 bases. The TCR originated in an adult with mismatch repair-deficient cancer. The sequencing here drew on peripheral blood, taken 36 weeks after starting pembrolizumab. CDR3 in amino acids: CASRTPGQSHEQYF. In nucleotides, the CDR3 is TGTGCCAGCAGGACCCCGGGACAGTCACACGAGCAGTACTTC.